Following are 17 T cell receptor beta chains from one sample sequenced in a study of tumor and adjacent non-tumor tissue in lung cancer. Three rounds of nested PCR, following a modified ARM-PCR protocol, produced the TCRbeta library. TCRdb recomputed calls from the multiplex PCR reads with MiXCR, one row per CDR3 protein. The sample carries about 93,000 distinct CDR3 sequences, less than 75% recorded once. The template was RNA from unsorted bulk tissue. The source material was lung tumor tissue. The source is a man in his 60s with non-small cell lung cancer.

A word on this clonotype: No conserved phenylalanine or tryptophan is present at the end of the CDR3, so a read error is the likely explanation. The chain recombines TRBV28 with TRBJ1-6; perhaps TRBD1 as D (6 bases). Germline CDR1 MDHEN, CDR2 SYDVKM. CDR3 size: 14 residues. As DNA, the CDR3 is TGTGCCAGCAGTCGGACAGTCGGTAATTCGCCCCTCCACTAT. Protein product: CASSRTVGNSPLHY.

V and J are TRBV4-1 and TRBJ1-1; D unclear. CDR3 length: 16 amino acids. Germline CDR1 is MGHRA and CDR2 is YSYEKL. V was trimmed by 6 bases and J by 5 bases, leaving 22 bases between them. CDR3 in amino acids: CASSRSAPGSKTEAFF. The CDR3 coding sequence is TGCGCCAGCAGTCGATCGGCCCCAGGTTCGAAGACTGAAGCTTTCTTT.

Sample share makes this clonotype medium-sized. V gene TRBV11-3 combines with J gene TRBJ2-7, with TRBD1 matching 8 bases. The CDR3 contains 14 residues. Trimming took 5 bases from V and 2 from J; bases not matched to a gene: 5. Germline CDR1 is SGHNT and CDR2 is YENEEA. CDR3: CASSLRQGTYEQYF. The DNA of the CDR3 is TGTGCCAGCAGCCTCCGACAGGGGACCTACGAGCAGTACTTC.

CDR3 in DNA: TGTGCCAGCAGGATAGGGACAGGGACCAATGAGCAGTTCTTC. The encoded protein is CASRIGTGTNEQFF. V gene TRBV7-9 combines with J gene TRBJ2-1; 9 nucleotides agree with TRBD1. V dropped 6 bases and J dropped 6; count of bases not matched to a gene: 6. The germline V gene encodes CDR1 SEHNR and CDR2 FQNEAQ (reference sequence). This CDR3 spans 14 amino acids.

Of note for this clonotype: Germline and junction disagree at one end, which may indicate a read error. The V gene is TRBV12-3 or TRBV12-4, the J gene TRBJ1-5; 7 positions agree with TRBD1. The CDR3 contains 13 residues. The CDR3 nucleotides read TGTGCCAGCATGCGGACAGAGGGACAGCCCCGGTATTTT. Translation gives CASMRTEGQPRYF.

This chain uses TRBV11-3 with TRBJ1-3; D not certain. The V gene's germline CDR1 is SGHNT and CDR2 YENEEA. V was pared by 4 bases and J by 0 bases, with 16 bases between. This CDR3 has 17 residues. DNA for the CDR3: TGTGCCAGCAGCTCTTCGGGAAACAGACGCTCTGGAAACACCATATATTTT. Translating it yields CASSSSGNRRSGNTIYF.

This clonotype counts as medium-sized (0.01 to 0.1%). The chain carries TRBV4-1 and TRBJ1-1; D unresolved. Trimming removed 1 base at V and 11 bases at J, with 14 bases between. The CDR3 covers 13 residues. Germline-derived CDR1 and CDR2 are MGHRA and YSYEKL. CDR3 DNA: TGCGCCAGCAGCCAAGTAGGTGAACCCAGGGCTTTCTTT. Translating it yields CASSQVGEPRAFF.

Regarding this clonotype: The junction differs from germline at one of its ends, possibly a read error. V is TRBV12-3 or TRBV12-4 and J is TRBJ2-2; D is unclear. The CDR3 is 13 amino acids. DNA of the CDR3: TGTGCTAGCAGTCCTGAGCAGAGCGGGGAGCTGTTTTTT. Its protein product is CASSPEQSGELFF.

This clonotype was counted between two and nine times. The chain couples TRBV19 to TRBJ1-1; 7 bases are shared with TRBD1. Germline V gene sequence: CDR1 LNHDA, CDR2 SQIVND (reference sequence). The CDR3 extends over 14 amino acids. The V segment lost 4 bases and the J segment 4 bases; nucleotides outside the gene matches: 6. The CDR3 region has the DNA TGTGCCAGTAGTACTTGGGACAGCGGCACTGAAGCTTTCTTT. It translates to CASSTWDSGTEAFF. Full variable domain (outside the CDR3, taken from reference TRBV19 and TRBJ1-1): DGGITQSPKYLFRKEGQNVTLSCEQNLNHDAMYWYRQDPGQGLRLIYYSQIVNDFQKGDIAEGYSVSREKKESFPLTVTSAQKNPTAFYLCASSTWDSGTEAFFGQGTRLTVV.

The chain carries TRBV10-2 and TRBJ1-6, with D possibly being TRBD1 (5 bases). Trimming took 7 bases from V and 9 from J, leaving 19 bases between them. Germline assignment: CDR1 WSHSY and CDR2 SAAADI. The CDR3 covers 15 residues. The CDR3 loop is CASNPGHGFGSPLHF. CDR3 in DNA: TGCGCCAGCAATCCAGGACATGGTTTCGGTTCACCCCTCCACTTT.

This clonotype was detected once. One end of the junction is discordant with germline, which a read error may explain. The J gene is TRBJ2-6, the V gene TRBV11-3; D remains unclear. Per the germline V gene, CDR1 is SGHNT and CDR2 is YENEEA. CDR3 length: 16 residues. The CDR3 spells CATSLGVVSVANVLTF. CDR3 in DNA: TGTGCCACCAGCTTAGGCGTAGTTTCTGTGGCCAACGTCCTGACTTTC.

Details on this clonotype: The CDR3 ends on some other residue instead of the conserved phenylalanine or tryptophan, so this is likely a read error. V gene TRBV11-3 combines with J gene TRBJ2-6; D possibly corresponds to TRBD1 (6 bases). Germline-derived CDR1 and CDR2 are SGHNT and YENEEA. The CDR3 sequence is 15 residues long. This chain's CDR3 is CASSQQGSWANVLTS. In DNA, the CDR3 is TGCGCCAGCAGCCAACAGGGTTCTTGGGCCAACGTCCTGACTTCC.

This clonotype was seen many times. The chain's CDR3 is CASTKRSGGTAYEQYF. CDR3 coding DNA: TGTGCCAGCACCAAACGTAGCGGGGGGACGGCCTACGAGCAGTACTTC. The chain combines TRBV13 with TRBJ2-7; TRBD2 agrees at 10 bases. This CDR3 is 16 amino acids long. J lost 2 bases, V lost 7 bases, and 11 bases had no gene match. CDR1 is PRHDT, CDR2 FYEKMQ, per germline (reference sequence).

This clonotype was recorded a few times. This chain uses TRBV6-6 with TRBJ1-1, with D possibly being TRBD1 (6 bases). V lost 6 bases and J 7 bases, leaving 24 bases between the germline ends. The CDR3 runs 16 residues. The V gene's germline CDR1 is MNHNY and CDR2 SVGAGI (reference sequence). The chain's CDR3 is CASSPAGTLARHEAFF. CDR3 sequence (DNA): TGTGCCAGCAGCCCTGCCGGGACACTGGCCCGTCATGAAGCTTTCTTT.

A word on this clonotype: The junction differs from germline at one of its ends, possibly a read error. The chain links TRBV12-3 or TRBV12-4 to TRBJ2-1, with a weak D call TRBD2 (6 bases). This CDR3 region has 13 residues. Written as DNA, the CDR3 is TGTGCCAGTAGATTGGAGGGTACATGGGAGCAGCTCTTC. Residues: CASRLEGTWEQLF.

This sequence joins TRBV4-2 and TRBJ1-1; D gene unclear. Germline assignment: CDR1 LGHNA and CDR2 YNFKEQ. Trimming pared 1 base from V and 2 bases from J, leaving 8 bases between. The CDR3 sequence is 14 residues long. CDR3 loop: CASSQATRNTEAFF. For the CDR3, the DNA is TGTGCCAGCAGCCAAGCTACACGTAACACTGAAGCTTTCTTT.

About this clonotype itself: A read error may produce the germline difference seen at one junction end. The chain carries TRBV10-1 and TRBJ2-7; D is tentatively TRBD1 or TRBD2 (5 bases each). The CDR3 sequence is 13 residues long. From germline, CDR1 is WNHNN and CDR2 SYGVQD (reference sequence). CDR3 amino acids: CVSSLFPGREQYF. The DNA of the CDR3 is TGCGTCAGCAGTCTTTTTCCGGGACGCGAGCAGTACTTC.